The 8 T cell receptor beta chains given below trace back to one sample, sequenced in a study of T-cell reconstitution after alpha-beta-depleted transplantation in children. The authors prepared the TCRbeta library with unique molecular identifiers. TCRdb itself ran the PCR reads through MiXCR, one entry per CDR3 protein. Among a few hundred thousand distinct CDR3 sequences listed, 43% were seen once. The material sequenced was PBMCs, taken before TCRalphabeta/CD19-depleted stem cell transplant. Receptor source: a girl aged 2-10 years with aplastic anemia, due to receive a stem cell transplant.

This clonotype was seen more than once but under ten times. V usage is TRBV14 and J usage is TRBJ1-2; 9 positions agree with TRBD1. This CDR3 has 15 residues. After removal of 6 bases from V and 3 bases from J, the junction contained 8 bases not matched to a gene. The germline CDR1 and CDR2 sequences are SGHDN and FVKESK. The CDR3: CASRSGTGPYYGYTF. DNA of the CDR3: TGTGCCAGCAGGTCCGGGACAGGGCCTTACTATGGCTACACCTTC.

The gene calls are TRBV2 and TRBJ1-2, with 11 bases lining up with TRBD1. The J segment lost 7 bases and the V segment lost 2 bases, leaving 6 bases of the junction unmatched. The CDR3 extends over 15 amino acids. Germline loops: CDR1 SNHLY, CDR2 FYNNEI. The CDR3 is CASSESGQGARGYTF. DNA of the CDR3: TGTGCCAGCAGTGAATCAGGACAGGGGGCTCGTGGCTACACCTTC.

This clonotype was seen at least ten times. The chain recombines TRBV3-1 with TRBJ1-3, with 10 nucleotides matching TRBD1. The CDR3 has 18 amino acids. V lost 0 bases to trimming and J lost 4 bases; unmatched junction nucleotides: 9. CDR1 LGHDT and CDR2 YNNKEL come from the germline V gene (reference sequence). The CDR3 reads CASSQDLKGQGYGNTIYF. The CDR3 nucleotides are TGTGCCAGCAGCCAAGACTTAAAGGGACAGGGGTACGGAAACACCATATATTTT.

The CDR3 spells CASRGDWETQYF. DNA for the CDR3: TGTGCCAGCAGAGGGGATTGGGAGACCCAGTACTTC. The chain is built from TRBV28 and TRBJ2-5, with a weak D call TRBD1 (5 bases). Germline CDR1 MDHEN, CDR2 SYDVKM. The CDR3 runs 12 residues. Trimming left V 6 bases short and J 5 bases short, with 10 bases between.

The gene calls are TRBV3-1 and TRBJ2-7; 8 bases are a match to TRBD2. Looked up from germline, CDR1 is LGHDT and CDR2 is YNNKEL (reference sequence). This CDR3 spans 15 amino acids. V was pared by 11 bases and J by 5 bases, with 17 bases of the junction left unmatched. This CDR3 reads CASSLGRAWSHEQYF. In DNA form, the CDR3 reads TGTGCCTCCTCCCTCGGGAGGGCGTGGTCCCACGAGCAGTACTTC.

This clonotype was detected ten times or more. The chain recombines TRBV5-1 with TRBJ1-2, with a weak D call TRBD1 (5 bases). V was pared by 3 bases and J by 0 bases, with 9 bases between. The CDR3 is 14 residues long. CDR1 is SGHRS and CDR2 is YFSETQ in the germline V gene. The CDR3 nucleotides read TGCGCCAGCAGCTGGGACGGCTCTAACTATGGCTACACCTTC. Protein: CASSWDGSNYGYTF.

The rearrangement uses TRBV20-1 and TRBJ1-1; D is undetermined. V lost 5 bases and J 1 base, leaving 5 bases between the germline ends. Germline-derived CDR1 and CDR2 are DFQATT and SNEGSKA (reference sequence). The CDR3 runs 11 residues. The CDR3 region is CSAPQNTEAFF. The DNA of the CDR3 is TGCAGTGCTCCACAGAACACTGAAGCTTTCTTT.

This chain joins TRBV4-2 and TRBJ2-2; D not resolved. This CDR3 is 16 amino acids long. Germline V gene sequence: CDR1 LGHNA, CDR2 YNFKEQ. The ends were cut back, 7 bases at V and 1 base at J, with 16 bases in the middle. The CDR3 DNA sequence: TGTGCCAGCATTCCCACCGGTAGGGAGAACACCGGGGAGCTGTTTTTT. Translating gives CASIPTGRENTGELFF.